The 23 T cell receptor beta chains reported below all come from one sample, sequenced in a study of control samples from healthy donors and cancer patients. The protocol was immunoSEQ multiplex PCR, while the TCRdb copy is restricted to in-frame clones and leaves out a portion. The repertoire has 350,000 to 450,000 clones, 90% of them found once; the top ten carry more than 6%. Sequencing input: PBMCs. The receptors were gathered from a man aged 40-49 years with head and neck cancer.

V usage is TRBV3-1 (or the pseudogene TRBV3-2) and J usage is TRBJ1-5; D is unclear. Germline V CDR1 and CDR2: LGHDT, YNNKEL (reference sequence). V was cut by 3 bases and J by 3 bases, with 9 bases left in between. This CDR3 region has 14 residues. In DNA, the CDR3 is TGTGCCAGCAGCCAGAGTGGGGACAATCAGCCCCAGCATTTT. Translating gives CASSQSGDNQPQHF.

The V and J genes are TRBV27 and TRBJ2-3; 7 bases match TRBD1. Germline V CDR1 and CDR2: MNHEY, SMNVEV (reference sequence). V gave up 2 bases and J gave up 3 bases; unmatched junction bases: 5. The CDR3 length is 15 residues. CDR3: CASSLQTGLTDTQYF. In DNA, the CDR3 is TGTGCCAGCAGTTTACAGACAGGGCTGACAGATACGCAGTATTTT.

The chain has TRBV6-5 and TRBJ2-7; 9 nucleotides match TRBD1. The CDR3 extends over 15 amino acids. CDR1 is MNHEY and CDR2 is SVGAGI in the germline V gene. Trimming at V came to 6 bases and at J to 3 bases, leaving 9 bases not matched to a gene. This CDR3 is CASRPGQGWDYEQYF. As DNA, the CDR3 is TGTGCCAGCAGGCCGGGACAGGGATGGGACTACGAGCAGTACTTC.

As concerns this clone: Other DNA sequences within the sample encode an identical CDR3. The chain employs TRBV5-1 and TRBJ1-1, with 9 bases fitting TRBD1. This CDR3 contains 14 residues. Unmatched junction bases numbered 4, after V lost 3 bases and J lost 4 bases. Germline-derived CDR1 and CDR2 are SGHRS and YFSETQ. CDR3 bases: TGCGCCAGCAGCTCCCTGACAGGGGGCACTGAAGCTTTCTTT. This sequence encodes CASSSLTGGTEAFF.

The rearrangement links TRBV6-1 to TRBJ1-1; 8 nucleotides match TRBD1. The CDR3 sequence is 16 residues long. The germline V gene encodes CDR1 MNHNS and CDR2 SASEGT. With V trimmed by 4 bases and J by 4 bases, 11 bases remained unmatched. The chain's CDR3 is CASSADRGRGSTEAFF. Here the CDR3 DNA reads TGTGCCAGCAGTGCCGACAGGGGAAGAGGGAGCACTGAAGCTTTCTTT.

The rearrangement links TRBV28 to TRBJ2-7, with D possibly called TRBD1 or TRBD2 (5 bases each). The germline V gene has CDR1 MDHEN and CDR2 SYDVKM. Trimming took off 5 bases at V and 6 bases at J, with 20 bases between the two ends. The CDR3 is 15 residues long. The CDR3 loop reads CASSRSGIGAGEQYF. The CDR3 DNA reads TGTGCCAGCAGTAGGTCGGGGATCGGGGCGGGCGAGCAGTACTTC.

The gene calls are TRBV15 and TRBJ1-5, with D unresolved. This CDR3 spans 17 amino acids. V lost 0 bases, J lost 6 bases, and 18 bases lay in between. CDR1 and CDR2 (germline): LNHNV, YYDKDF (reference sequence). CDR3 protein: CATSREKGPLEVQPQHF. The CDR3 DNA reads as TGTGCCACCAGCAGAGAAAAAGGCCCCCTGGAAGTTCAGCCCCAGCATTTT.

The chain is built from TRBV19 and TRBJ2-2; TRBD2 might be the D (5 bases). V lost 5 bases and J 1 base, leaving 8 bases between the germline ends. The CDR3 length is 14 residues. Looked up from germline, CDR1 is LNHDA and CDR2 is SQIVND (reference sequence). The DNA of the CDR3 is TGTGCCAGTAGTCCGGGGAGGAACACCGGGGAGCTGTTTTTT. It yields the protein CASSPGRNTGELFF.

The chain couples TRBV28 to TRBJ2-1, with no clear D. Germline loops: CDR1 MDHEN, CDR2 SYDVKM. This CDR3 comprises 15 residues. The ends were cut back, 3 bases at V and 0 bases at J, with 9 bases in the middle. CDR3 loop: CASSLRSSSYNEQFF. The CDR3 DNA follows: TGTGCCAGCAGTTTGCGGAGCTCCTCCTACAATGAGCAGTTCTTC.

Written as DNA, the CDR3 is TGTGCCAGCAGCTCGTTCATCGGGATCCCCCCCTACGAGCAGTACTTC. It encodes CASSSFIGIPPYEQYF. The chain links TRBV7-9 to TRBJ2-7, with a tentative D call TRBD2 (5 bases). V dropped 4 bases and J dropped 2 bases, with 18 bases sitting between them. The CDR3 is made up of 16 amino acids. The germline V gene encodes CDR1 SEHNR and CDR2 FQNEAQ (reference sequence).

This clone showed up just once. This rearrangement joins TRBV20-1 to TRBJ1-1; a possible D gene is TRBD1 (6 bases). Trimming left V 6 bases short and J 5 bases short, with 19 bases between. The germline V gene encodes CDR1 DFQATT and CDR2 SNEGSKA (reference sequence). This CDR3 has 14 amino acids. CDR3 DNA sequence: TGCAGTGCGAGTATGCCGGGACAATGGACTGAAGCTTTCTTT. It yields the protein CSASMPGQWTEAFF.

The V and J genes are TRBV7-3 and TRBJ2-3, with TRBD2 matching 13 bases. V shed 3 bases, J shed 6 bases, and the junction held 3 bases outside the gene matches. The germline gives CDR1 SGHTA, CDR2 FQGTGA. This CDR3 is 15 amino acids long. The CDR3: CASSFTSGGADTQYF. The CDR3 DNA follows: TGTGCCAGCAGCTTTACTAGCGGGGGGGCGGATACGCAGTATTTT.

This clone showed up just once. CDR3 loop: CASSLGTDEKLFF. For the CDR3, the DNA is TGTGCCAGCAGCCTAGGGACGGATGAAAAACTGTTTTTT. This chain joins TRBV3-1 (or the pseudogene TRBV3-2) and TRBJ1-4; the D gene is possibly TRBD1 (5 bases). V was trimmed by 4 bases and J by 6 bases, leaving 9 bases between them. CDR1 LGHDT and CDR2 YNNKEL come from the germline V gene (reference sequence). The CDR3 is 13 amino acids.

On this clone: The sample contains more than one DNA sequence encoding this CDR3. This sequence joins TRBV6-5 and TRBJ2-2; D is unresolved. Germline V gene sequence: CDR1 MNHEY, CDR2 SVGAGI. There are 11 residues in the CDR3. Trimming removed 6 bases from V and 5 bases from J, with 4 bases in between. Here the CDR3 reads CASRRTGELFF. Here the CDR3 DNA reads TGTGCCAGCAGGAGAACCGGGGAGCTGTTTTTT.

The chain recombines TRBV5-6 with TRBJ2-1, with 7 positions matching TRBD1. Looked up from germline, CDR1 is SGHDT and CDR2 is YYEEEE. With 2 bases clipped from V and 7 bases from J, the junction kept 9 bases outside the gene matches. The CDR3 contains 15 residues. In DNA, the CDR3 is TGTGCCAGCAGCTTCCCACAGGGGTCGGGGAATGAGCAGTTCTTC. Protein: CASSFPQGSGNEQFF.

The V gene is TRBV28, the J gene TRBJ2-5; D not resolved. Germline V CDR1 and CDR2: MDHEN, SYDVKM. Trimming pared 3 bases from V and 4 bases from J, leaving 6 bases between. The CDR3 consists of 12 residues. The CDR3 loop is CASSFGVETQYF. CDR3 coding DNA: TGTGCCAGCAGTTTTGGGGTAGAGACCCAGTACTTC.

This clone was observed once. This chain uses TRBV10-3 with TRBJ2-7, with TRBD1 identical over 9 bases. The V and J ends lost 10 bases and 3 bases, in that order; junction bases with no gene match: 10. The CDR3 runs to 14 residues. CDR1 is ENHRY, CDR2 SYGVKD, per germline. Written as DNA, the CDR3 is TGTGCCACTAGGGACAGGGTCGGAAGCTACGAGCAGTACTTC. As protein: CATRDRVGSYEQYF.

This chain joins TRBV7-2 and TRBJ1-1; D perhaps matches TRBD1 (6 bases). This CDR3 is built from 14 residues. The germline V gene has CDR1 SGHTA and CDR2 FQGNSA. V was cut by 2 bases and J by 5 bases, with 12 bases left in between. CDR3 protein: CASSLWGPKTEAFF. DNA for the CDR3: TGTGCCAGCAGCTTATGGGGGCCAAAAACTGAAGCTTTCTTT.

V and J are TRBV19 and TRBJ1-5, with D possibly being TRBD1 (5 bases). The V gene's germline CDR1 is LNHDA and CDR2 SQIVND (reference sequence). Trimming stripped 6 bases from V and 3 bases from J, with 18 bases between. The CDR3 spans 16 residues. In nucleotides, the CDR3 is TGTGCCAGTAGCACCTATTCGGCGGGACCCAATCAGCCCCAGCATTTT. Translating gives CASSTYSAGPNQPQHF.

J is TRBJ1-2 and V is TRBV10-2, with D unresolved. The germline gives CDR1 WSHSY, CDR2 SAAADI. There are 14 residues in the CDR3. V lost 3 bases, J lost 4 bases, and 12 bases lay in between. The CDR3 sequence: CASSEVERSYGYTF. The CDR3 DNA reads TGCGCCAGCAGTGAAGTGGAGAGGAGCTATGGCTACACCTTC.

The chain joins TRBV5-6 to TRBJ1-2, with D unclear. Trimming shortened V by 4 bases and J by 0 bases, and 13 bases separated the two germline ends. This CDR3 is built from 15 residues. Per the germline V gene, CDR1 is SGHDT and CDR2 is YYEEEE. DNA for the CDR3: TGTGCCAGCAGCGAACCGCTTACGTCTAACTATGGCTACACCTTC. Translated, it gives CASSEPLTSNYGYTF.

This clone has a single count. This chain uses TRBV27 with TRBJ1-1; D not certain. The CDR3 consists of 14 residues. Germline assignment: CDR1 MNHEY and CDR2 SMNVEV (reference sequence). V was trimmed by 6 bases and J by 1 base, leaving 12 bases between them. CDR3 DNA sequence: TGTGCCAGCAGACTCTATCAGTCGAACACTGAAGCTTTCTTT. Its protein product is CASRLYQSNTEAFF.

The CDR3 protein is CASTHASGTGELFF. The CDR3 bases are TGTGCCAGCACTCACGCTAGCGGGACCGGGGAGCTGTTTTTT. The chain carries TRBV28 and TRBJ2-2; 8 bases line up with TRBD2. CDR1 and CDR2 from the germline V gene are MDHEN and SYDVKM. V shed 7 bases and J 5 bases; nucleotides not matched to a gene: 6. The CDR3 contains 14 residues.